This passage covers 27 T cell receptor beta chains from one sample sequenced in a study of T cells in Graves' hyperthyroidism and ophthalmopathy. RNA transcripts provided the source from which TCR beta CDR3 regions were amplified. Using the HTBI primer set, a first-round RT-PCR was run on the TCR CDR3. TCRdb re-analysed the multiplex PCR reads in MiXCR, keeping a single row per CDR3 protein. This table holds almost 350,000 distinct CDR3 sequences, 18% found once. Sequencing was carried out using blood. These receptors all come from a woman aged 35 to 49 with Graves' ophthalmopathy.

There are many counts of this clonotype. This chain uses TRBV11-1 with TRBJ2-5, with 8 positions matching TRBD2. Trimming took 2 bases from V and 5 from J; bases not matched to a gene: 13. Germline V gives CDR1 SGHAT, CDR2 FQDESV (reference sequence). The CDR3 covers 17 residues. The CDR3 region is CASSLLKSAGVWETQYF. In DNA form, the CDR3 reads TGTGCCAGCAGCTTACTTAAATCAGCGGGAGTTTGGGAGACCCAGTACTTC.

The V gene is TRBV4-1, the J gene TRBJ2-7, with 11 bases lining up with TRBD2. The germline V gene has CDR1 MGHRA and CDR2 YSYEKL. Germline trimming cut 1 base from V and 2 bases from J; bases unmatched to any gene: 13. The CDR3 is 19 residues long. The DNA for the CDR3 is TGCGCCAGCAGCCAAGGTGTGCAAGCGACTAGCGGGGCCGCCTACGAGCAGTACTTC. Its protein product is CASSQGVQATSGAAYEQYF.

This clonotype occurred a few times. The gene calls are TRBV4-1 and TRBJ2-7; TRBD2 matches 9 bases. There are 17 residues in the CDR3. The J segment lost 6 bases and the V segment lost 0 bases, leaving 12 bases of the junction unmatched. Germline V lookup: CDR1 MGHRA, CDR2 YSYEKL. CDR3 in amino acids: CASSQDPPSGMLAEQYF. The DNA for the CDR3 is TGCGCCAGCAGCCAAGACCCACCTAGCGGGATGCTGGCCGAGCAGTACTTC.

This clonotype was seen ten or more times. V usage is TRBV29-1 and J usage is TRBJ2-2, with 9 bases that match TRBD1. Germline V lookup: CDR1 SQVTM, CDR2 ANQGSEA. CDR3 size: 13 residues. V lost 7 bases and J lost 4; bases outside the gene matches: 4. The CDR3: CSGRQGGTGELFF. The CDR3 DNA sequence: TGCAGCGGCCGACAGGGGGGCACCGGGGAGCTGTTTTTT.

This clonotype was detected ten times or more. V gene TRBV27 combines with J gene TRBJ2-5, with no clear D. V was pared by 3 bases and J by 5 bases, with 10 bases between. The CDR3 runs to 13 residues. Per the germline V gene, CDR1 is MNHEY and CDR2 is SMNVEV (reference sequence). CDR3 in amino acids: CASSLTNGETQYF. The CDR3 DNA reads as TGTGCCAGCAGTTTGACCAATGGGGAGACCCAGTACTTC.

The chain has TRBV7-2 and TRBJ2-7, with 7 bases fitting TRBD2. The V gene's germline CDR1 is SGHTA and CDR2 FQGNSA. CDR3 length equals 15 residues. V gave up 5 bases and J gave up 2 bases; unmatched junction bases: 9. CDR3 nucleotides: TGTGCCAGCAGCGCAGGACTAGGGTTAGCCTACGAGCAGTACTTC. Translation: CASSAGLGLAYEQYF. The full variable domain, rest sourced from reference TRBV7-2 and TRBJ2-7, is GAGVSQSPSNKVTEKGKDVELRCDPISGHTALYWYRQSLGQGLEFLIYFQGNSAPDKSGLPSDRFSAERTGGSVSTLTIQRTQQEDSAVYLCASSAGLGLAYEQYFGPGTRLTVT.

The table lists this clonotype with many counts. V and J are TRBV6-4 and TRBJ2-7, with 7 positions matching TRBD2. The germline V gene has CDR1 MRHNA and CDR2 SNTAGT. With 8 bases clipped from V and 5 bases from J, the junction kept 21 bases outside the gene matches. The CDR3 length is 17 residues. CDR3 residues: CASRGDSRASWLDEQYF. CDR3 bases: TGTGCCAGCCGGGGGGACTCCCGGGCCTCCTGGCTGGACGAGCAGTACTTC.

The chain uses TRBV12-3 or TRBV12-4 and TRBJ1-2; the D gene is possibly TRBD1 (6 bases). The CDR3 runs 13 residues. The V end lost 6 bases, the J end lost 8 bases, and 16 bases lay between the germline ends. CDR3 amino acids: CASRLGQRPGYTF. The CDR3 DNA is TGTGCCAGCAGGCTCGGACAGCGACCCGGCTACACCTTC.

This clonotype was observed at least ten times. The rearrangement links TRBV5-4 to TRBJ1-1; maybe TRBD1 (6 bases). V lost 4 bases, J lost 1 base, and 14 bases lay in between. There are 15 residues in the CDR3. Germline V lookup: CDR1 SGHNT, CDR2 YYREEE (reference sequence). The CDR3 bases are TGTGCCAGCAGCCCCGCCGGGACACCGAACACTGAAGCTTTCTTT. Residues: CASSPAGTPNTEAFF.

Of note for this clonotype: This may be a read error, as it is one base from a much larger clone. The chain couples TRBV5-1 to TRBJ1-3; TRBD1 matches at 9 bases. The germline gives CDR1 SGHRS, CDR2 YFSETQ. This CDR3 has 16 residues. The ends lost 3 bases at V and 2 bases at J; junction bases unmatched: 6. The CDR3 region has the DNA TGCGCCAGCAGCTCCGGGAACAGGGGGCCTGGAAACACCATATATTTT. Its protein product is CASSSGNRGPGNTIYF.

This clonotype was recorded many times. In DNA, the CDR3 is TGTGCCAGCAGAACTGGTACAGGGGACACTGAAGCTTTCTTT. This translates into CASRTGTGDTEAFF. V usage is TRBV6-5 and J usage is TRBJ1-1; 7 bases agree with TRBD1. The ends lost 6 bases at V and 3 bases at J; junction bases unmatched: 7. The CDR3 spans 14 residues. Germline V gene sequence: CDR1 MNHEY, CDR2 SVGAGI.

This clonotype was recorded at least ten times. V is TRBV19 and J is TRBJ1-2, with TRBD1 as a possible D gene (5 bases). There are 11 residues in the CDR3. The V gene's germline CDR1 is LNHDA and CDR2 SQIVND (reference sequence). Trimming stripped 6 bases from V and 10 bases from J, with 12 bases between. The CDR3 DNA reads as TGTGCCAGTAGCAGGGATTCCGCCTACACCTTC. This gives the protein CASSRDSAYTF.

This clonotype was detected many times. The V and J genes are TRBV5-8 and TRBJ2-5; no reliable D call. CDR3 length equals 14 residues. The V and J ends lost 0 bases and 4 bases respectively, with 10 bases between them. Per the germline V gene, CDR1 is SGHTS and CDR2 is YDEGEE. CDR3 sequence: CASSLALDIETQYF. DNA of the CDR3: TGTGCCAGCAGCTTGGCACTGGATATAGAGACCCAGTACTTC.

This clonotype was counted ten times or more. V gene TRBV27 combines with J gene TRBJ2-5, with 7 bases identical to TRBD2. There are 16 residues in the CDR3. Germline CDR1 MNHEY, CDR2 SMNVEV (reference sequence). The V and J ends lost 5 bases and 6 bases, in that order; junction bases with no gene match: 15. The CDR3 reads CASSPPRGIFGKTQYF. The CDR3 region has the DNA TGTGCCAGCAGTCCGCCGCGGGGGATTTTTGGAAAGACCCAGTACTTC.

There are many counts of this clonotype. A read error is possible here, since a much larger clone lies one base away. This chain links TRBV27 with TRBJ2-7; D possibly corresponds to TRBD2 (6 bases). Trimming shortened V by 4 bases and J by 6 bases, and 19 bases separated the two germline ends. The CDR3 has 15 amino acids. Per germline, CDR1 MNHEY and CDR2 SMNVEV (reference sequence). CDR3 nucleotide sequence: TGTGCCAGCAGTTCCAGGTTGGAGGGGAACCTCGAGCAGTACTTC. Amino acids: CASSSRLEGNLEQYF.

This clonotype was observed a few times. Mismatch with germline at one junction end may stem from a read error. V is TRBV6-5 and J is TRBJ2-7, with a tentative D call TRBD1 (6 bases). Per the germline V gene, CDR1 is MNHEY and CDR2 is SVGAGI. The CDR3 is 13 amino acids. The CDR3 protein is CASSCGAGVEQCF. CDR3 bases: TGTGCCAGCAGTTGCGGCGCAGGGGTGGAGCAGTGCTTC.

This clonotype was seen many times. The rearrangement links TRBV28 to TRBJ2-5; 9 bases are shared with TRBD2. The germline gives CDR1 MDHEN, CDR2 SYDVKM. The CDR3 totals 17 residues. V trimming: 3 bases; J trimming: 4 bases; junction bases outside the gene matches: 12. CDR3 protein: CASSLAVRGGLGETQYF. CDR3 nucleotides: TGTGCCAGCAGTTTGGCTGTGCGGGGGGGGCTTGGAGAGACCCAGTACTTC.

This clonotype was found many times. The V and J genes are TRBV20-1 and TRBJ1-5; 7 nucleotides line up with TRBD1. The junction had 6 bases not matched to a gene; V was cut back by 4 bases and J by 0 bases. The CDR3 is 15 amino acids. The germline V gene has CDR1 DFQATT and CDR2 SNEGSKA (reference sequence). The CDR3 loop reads CSAIQGDYSNQPQHF. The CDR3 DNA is TGCAGTGCTATTCAGGGGGATTATAGCAATCAGCCCCAGCATTTT.

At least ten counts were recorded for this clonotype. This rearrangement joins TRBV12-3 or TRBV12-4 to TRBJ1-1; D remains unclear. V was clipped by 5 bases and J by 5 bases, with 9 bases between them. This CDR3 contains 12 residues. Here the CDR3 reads CASSLPPTEAFF. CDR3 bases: TGTGCCAGCAGTCTCCCCCCTACTGAAGCTTTCTTT.

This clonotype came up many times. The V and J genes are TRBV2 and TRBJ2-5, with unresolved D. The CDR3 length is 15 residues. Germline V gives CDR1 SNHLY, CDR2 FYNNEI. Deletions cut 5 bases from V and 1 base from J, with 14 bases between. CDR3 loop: CASSLERTPQETQYF. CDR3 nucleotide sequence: TGTGCCAGCAGTTTAGAGAGGACCCCCCAAGAGACCCAGTACTTC.

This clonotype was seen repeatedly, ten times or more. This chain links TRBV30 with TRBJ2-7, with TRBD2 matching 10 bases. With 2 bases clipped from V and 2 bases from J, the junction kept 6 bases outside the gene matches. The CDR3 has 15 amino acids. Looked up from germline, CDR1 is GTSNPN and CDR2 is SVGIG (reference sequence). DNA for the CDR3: TGTGCCTGGAGTCTAATACTAGCGGGACCCTACGAGCAGTACTTC. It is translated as CAWSLILAGPYEQYF.

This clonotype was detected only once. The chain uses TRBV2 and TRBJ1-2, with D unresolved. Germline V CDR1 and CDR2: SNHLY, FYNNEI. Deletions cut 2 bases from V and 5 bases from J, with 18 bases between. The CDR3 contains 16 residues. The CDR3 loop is CASSESPWPSGYGYTF. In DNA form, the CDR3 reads TGTGCCAGCAGTGAAAGCCCGTGGCCCTCCGGATATGGCTACACCTTC.

This chain's CDR3 is CASSFFVVINGDGYTF. The CDR3 DNA reads TGTGCCAGCAGTTTTTTTGTAGTGATTAACGGGGATGGCTACACCTTC. The V gene is TRBV12-3 or TRBV12-4, the J gene TRBJ1-2; D unclear. Trimming removed 3 bases from V and 6 bases from J, with 20 bases in between. The CDR3 sequence is 16 residues long.

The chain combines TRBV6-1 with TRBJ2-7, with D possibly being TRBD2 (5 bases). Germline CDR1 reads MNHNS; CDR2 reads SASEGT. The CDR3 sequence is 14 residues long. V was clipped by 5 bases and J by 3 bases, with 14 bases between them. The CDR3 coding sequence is TGTGCCAGCAGTCCGATAGCGAACCGCTACGAGCAGTACTTC. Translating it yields CASSPIANRYEQYF.

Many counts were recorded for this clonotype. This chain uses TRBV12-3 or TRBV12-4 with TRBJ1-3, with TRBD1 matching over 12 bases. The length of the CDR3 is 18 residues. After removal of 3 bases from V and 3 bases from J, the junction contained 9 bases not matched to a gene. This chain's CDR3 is CASSFGTGGYRGGNTIYF. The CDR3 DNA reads TGTGCCAGCAGTTTTGGGACAGGGGGCTATCGCGGTGGAAACACCATATATTTT.

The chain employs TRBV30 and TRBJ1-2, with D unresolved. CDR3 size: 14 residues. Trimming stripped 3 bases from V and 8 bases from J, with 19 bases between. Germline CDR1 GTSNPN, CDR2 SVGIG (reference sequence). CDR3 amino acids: CAWSGPKPGRGYTF. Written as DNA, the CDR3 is TGTGCCTGGAGCGGCCCAAAGCCCGGACGGGGCTACACCTTC.

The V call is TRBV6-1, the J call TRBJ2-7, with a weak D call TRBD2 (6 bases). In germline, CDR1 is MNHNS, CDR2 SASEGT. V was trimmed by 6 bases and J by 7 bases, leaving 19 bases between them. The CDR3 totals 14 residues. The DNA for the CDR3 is TGTGCCAGCAGCCCTCGACCGTCAAGCGGGGAGCAGTACTTC. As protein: CASSPRPSSGEQYF.